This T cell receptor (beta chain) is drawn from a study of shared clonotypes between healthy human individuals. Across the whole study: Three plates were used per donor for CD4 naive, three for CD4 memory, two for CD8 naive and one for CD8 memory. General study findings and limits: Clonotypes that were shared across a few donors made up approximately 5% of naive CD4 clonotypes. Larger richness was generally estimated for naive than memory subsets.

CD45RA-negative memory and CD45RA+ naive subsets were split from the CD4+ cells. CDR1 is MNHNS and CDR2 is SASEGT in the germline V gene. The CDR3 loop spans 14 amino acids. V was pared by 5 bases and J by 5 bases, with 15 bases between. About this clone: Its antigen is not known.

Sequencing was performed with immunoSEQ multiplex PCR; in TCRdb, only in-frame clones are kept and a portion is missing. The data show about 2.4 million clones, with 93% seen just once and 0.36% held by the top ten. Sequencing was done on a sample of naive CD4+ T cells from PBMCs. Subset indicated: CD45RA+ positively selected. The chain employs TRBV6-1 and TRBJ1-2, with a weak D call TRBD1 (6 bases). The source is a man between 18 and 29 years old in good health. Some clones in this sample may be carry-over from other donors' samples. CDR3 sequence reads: CASSKSGQFYGYTF. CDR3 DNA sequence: TGTGCCAGCAGTAAATCAGGACAGTTTTATGGCTACACCTTC.